A selection of T cell receptor beta chains follows, all from one sample in a study of CD8+ T cells in alopecia areata. TCRdb keeps only in-frame clones here, not all; method: immunoSEQ multiplex PCR. The sample lists hundreds of thousands of clones; over 45% were seen once. The sample was CD4+ T cells sorted from blood, taken at roughly week 53, from a patient treated with tofacitinib. The receptors shown here come from a human donor with alopecia areata. CDR3s include the opening cysteine and the closing phenylalanine or tryptophan. Each record gives: D gene, clone size, V gene, J gene, CDR3 protein, CDR3 DNA. A D gene is named only where the DNA matches it firmly. Size values are once, few and many counts, or a class for expanded clones, and some rows have none.

TRBD2	few	TRBV27	TRBJ2-3	CASRGGQWTDTQYF	TGTGCCAGCCGCGGGGGGCAGTGGACAGATACGCAGTATTTT
NA	NA	TRBV30	TRBJ2-3	CAWSTQVSTDTQYF	TGTGCCTGGAGTACCCAGGTTAGCACAGATACGCAGTATTTT
TRBD1	NA	TRBV4-1	TRBJ1-2	CASSQVGQGAGGYTF	TGCGCCAGCAGCCAAGTGGGACAGGGGGCGGGTGGCTACACCTTC
NA	few	TRBV25-1	TRBJ2-3	CASSDPGRSTDTQYF	TGTGCCAGCAGCGACCCTGGAAGGAGCACAGATACGCAGTATTTT
NA	NA	TRBV29-1	TRBJ1-5	CSVGLGHNQPQHF	TGCAGCGTTGGGTTAGGGCATAATCAGCCCCAGCATTTT
NA	NA	TRBV27	TRBJ1-2	CASSFRSSFENYGYTF	TGTGCCAGCAGTTTTAGGAGTAGTTTCGAAAACTATGGCTACACCTTC
NA	few	TRBV29-1	TRBJ2-5	CSVDSTGQETQYF	TGCAGCGTTGATTCGACAGGTCAAGAGACCCAGTACTTC
NA	few	TRBV4-1	TRBJ2-3	CASSHPGLRTDTQYF	TGCGCCAGCAGCCACCCGGGACTTCGCACAGATACGCAGTATTTT
NA	few	TRBV19	TRBJ1-1	CASRSLNTEAFF	TGTGCCAGTCGGTCACTGAACACTGAAGCTTTCTTT
NA	NA	TRBV9	TRBJ2-5	CASSVVGETQYF	TGTGCCAGCAGCGTAGTAGGTGAGACCCAGTACTTC
NA	NA	TRBV6-5	TRBJ1-2	CASSYDSLDGYTF	TGTGCCAGCAGTTACGACTCCTTGGATGGCTACACCTTC
TRBD2	NA	TRBV29-1	TRBJ2-3	CSASSGGWLGTQYF	TGCAGCGCATCTAGCGGGGGGTGGTTAGGCACGCAGTATTTT
TRBD2	NA	TRBV9	TRBJ2-7	CASSPGERGLYEQYF	TGTGCCAGCAGCCCAGGGGAGCGGGGGCTCTACGAGCAGTACTTC
NA	few	TRBV10-3	TRBJ2-3	CAIRGEEGRTDTQYF	TGTGCCATCAGGGGGGAGGAGGGACGCACAGATACGCAGTATTTT
NA	many	TRBV4-1	TRBJ1-1	CASSQDRNTEAFF	TGCGCCAGCAGCCAAGACAGGAACACTGAAGCTTTCTTT
NA	once	TRBV15	TRBJ2-6	CATSRELPTSGANVLTF	TGTGCCACCAGCAGAGAACTCCCTACCTCTGGGGCCAACGTCCTGACTTTC
NA	NA	TRBV6-5	TRBJ2-7	CASTRTASSYEQYF	TGTGCCAGCACCAGGACAGCCAGCTCCTACGAGCAGTACTTC
NA	few	TRBV30	TRBJ2-4	CAWSVHKLRQGDPIQYF	TGTGCCTGGAGTGTACATAAGTTACGGCAGGGCGATCCCATTCAGTACTTC